The clone carrying this T cell receptor (beta chain) was counted a few times. This sample was included in a study of blood T cell repertoires in COVID-19. Background on the study: Sources were T cells, B-cell-depleted T cells, or PBMCs; the material itself was cDNA or gDNA.

Sequencing used immunoSEQ multiplex PCR; TCRdb keeps in-frame clones, though not all of them. The sample gives fewer than 130,000 clones, 75% to 90% of which show up once; approximately 30% is in the top ten. The length of the CDR3 is 13 residues. Germline V gene lookup returns CDR1 MNHEY and CDR2 SVGAGI. The V and J ends lost 6 bases and 6 bases, in that order; junction bases with no gene match: 3. The sequence was obtained from a woman of 80 years or more with acute or convalescent COVID-19. This chain links TRBV6-5 with TRBJ2-2, with 8 bases aligning to TRBD1. The sequenced material came from peripheral blood. This chain's CDR3 is CASRPGGSGELFF. DNA for the CDR3: TGTGCCAGCAGACCAGGGGGCTCCGGGGAGCTGTTTTTT.